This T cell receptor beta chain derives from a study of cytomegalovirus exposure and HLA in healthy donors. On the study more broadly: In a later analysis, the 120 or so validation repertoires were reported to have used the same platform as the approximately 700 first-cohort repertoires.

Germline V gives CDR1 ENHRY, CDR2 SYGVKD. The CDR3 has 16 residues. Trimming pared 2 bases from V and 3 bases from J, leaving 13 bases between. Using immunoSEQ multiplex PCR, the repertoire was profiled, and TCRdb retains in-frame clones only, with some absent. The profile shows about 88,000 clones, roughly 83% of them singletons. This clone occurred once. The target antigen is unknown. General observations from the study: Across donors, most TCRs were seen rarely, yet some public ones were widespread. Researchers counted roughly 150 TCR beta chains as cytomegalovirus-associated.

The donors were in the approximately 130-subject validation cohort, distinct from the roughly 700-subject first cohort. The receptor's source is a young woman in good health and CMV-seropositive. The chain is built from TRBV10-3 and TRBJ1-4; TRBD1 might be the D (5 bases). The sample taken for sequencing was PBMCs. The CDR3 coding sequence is TGTGCCATCAGTGAGAGGAAGGGGCCTCCTAATGAAAAACTGTTTTTT. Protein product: CAISERKGPPNEKLFF.